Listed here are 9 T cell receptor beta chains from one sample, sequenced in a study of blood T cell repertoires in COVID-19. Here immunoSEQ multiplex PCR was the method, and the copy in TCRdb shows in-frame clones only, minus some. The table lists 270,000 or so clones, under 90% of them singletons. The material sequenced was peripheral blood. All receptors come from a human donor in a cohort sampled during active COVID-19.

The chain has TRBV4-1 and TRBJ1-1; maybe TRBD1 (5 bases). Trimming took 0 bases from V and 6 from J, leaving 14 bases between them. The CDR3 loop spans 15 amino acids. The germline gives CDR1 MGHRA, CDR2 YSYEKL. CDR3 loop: CASSQEDMSKPEAFF. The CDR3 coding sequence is TGCGCCAGCAGCCAAGAGGACATGTCAAAGCCTGAAGCTTTCTTT.

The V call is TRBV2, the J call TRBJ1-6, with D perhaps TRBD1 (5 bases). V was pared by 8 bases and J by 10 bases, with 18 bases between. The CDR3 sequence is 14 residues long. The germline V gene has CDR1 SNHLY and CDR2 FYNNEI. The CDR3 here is CASDNKLGLSPLHF. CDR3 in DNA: TGTGCCAGCGACAACAAGTTGGGGCTCTCACCCCTCCACTTT.

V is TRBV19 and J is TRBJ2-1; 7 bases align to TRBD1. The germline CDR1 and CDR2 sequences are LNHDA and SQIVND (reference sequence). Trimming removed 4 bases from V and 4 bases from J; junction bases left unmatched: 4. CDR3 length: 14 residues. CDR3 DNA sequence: TGTGCCAGTAGTAGTTGGGACAGTTACAATGAGCAGTTCTTC. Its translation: CASSSWDSYNEQFF.

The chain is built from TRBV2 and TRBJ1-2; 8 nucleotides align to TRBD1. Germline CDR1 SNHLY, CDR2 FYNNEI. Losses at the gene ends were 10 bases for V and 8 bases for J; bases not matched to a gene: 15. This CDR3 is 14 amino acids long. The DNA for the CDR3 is TGTGCCATGGCCGTCAGGGGGCGTTCGAGGGGCTACACCTTC. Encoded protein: CAMAVRGRSRGYTF.

CDR3 coding DNA: TGTGCCAGCAGCGTTCCGGGGGGCCTCTACGAGCAGTACTTC. Amino acids: CASSVPGGLYEQYF. V and J are TRBV9 and TRBJ2-7; TRBD2 is a possible D gene (7 bases). The germline V gene encodes CDR1 SGDLS and CDR2 YYNGEE. The germline V and J ends were trimmed by 2 bases and 3 bases, with 12 bases remaining between them. The CDR3 consists of 14 residues.

In nucleotides, the CDR3 is TGTGCCAGCAGCTTGGGGCTAGCGGGAGTGTCGGATGAGCAGTTCTTC. As protein: CASSLGLAGVSDEQFF. V usage is TRBV5-8 and J usage is TRBJ2-1; 10 nucleotides match TRBD2. J gave up 8 bases and V 0 bases, and 8 bases lay outside the gene matches. CDR1 and CDR2 from the germline V gene are SGHTS and YDEGEE. This CDR3 spans 16 amino acids.

CDR3 sequence reads: CASSFATGGYTF. The CDR3 DNA reads TGTGCCAGCAGTTTTGCTACGGGGGGGTACACCTTC. The chain couples TRBV12-3 or TRBV12-4 to TRBJ1-2; D is possibly TRBD1 (5 bases). Trimming shortened V by 3 bases and J by 11 bases, and 13 bases separated the two germline ends. The CDR3 contains 12 residues.

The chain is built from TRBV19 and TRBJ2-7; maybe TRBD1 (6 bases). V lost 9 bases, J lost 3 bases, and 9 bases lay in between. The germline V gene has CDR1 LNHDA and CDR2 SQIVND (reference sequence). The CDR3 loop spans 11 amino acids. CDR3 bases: TGTGCCAGCAGGGGCCTCTACGAGCAGTACTTC. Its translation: CASRGLYEQYF.

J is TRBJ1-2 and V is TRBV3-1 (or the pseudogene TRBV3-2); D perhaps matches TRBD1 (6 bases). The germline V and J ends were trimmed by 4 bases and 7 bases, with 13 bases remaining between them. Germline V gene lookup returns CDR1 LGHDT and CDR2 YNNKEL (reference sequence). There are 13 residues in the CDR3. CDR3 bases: TGTGCCAGCAGCCCCGGGACATGGCTTGGCTACACCTTC. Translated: CASSPGTWLGYTF.